This T cell receptor beta chain was observed in a study of T cells after yellow fever vaccination (dated by TCRdb to between 2018 and 2020). In the study overall: Libraries from fractions with low cell numbers were prepared with the SMART-Seq v4 Ultra Low Input RNA kit. Two healthy male donors made up the cohort, one aged 18 to 30 years and the other aged 30 to 39 years. Blood was drawn at multiple timepoints before and after primary and secondary immunization, with bulk PBMC replicates and cell subsets isolated. To track T-cell clones before and after primary and booster YFV17D yellow fever vaccination, bulk TCR alpha and beta repertoires were sequenced longitudinally. The study at large found these results: A small fraction of clonotypes appeared in both the CD4 and CD8 compartments, likely as a result of convergent recombination. The secondary T-cell response was found to be weaker but faster than the primary response, with a peak reached on day 5 rather than on day 15. After the booster, most clones that had expanded after primary vaccination were detected again (around 95% of CD4 and over 75% of CD8), suggesting broad maintenance of memory. Because only two donors were included in the study, the extent to which the findings can be generalized is limited. Computational filtering was required because FACS-sorted repertoires could contain abundant contaminating clonotypes from the bulk population.

This clonotype occurred many times. No antigen is known for it. Base quality data are lacking; no much larger clone is found one base away. CDR1 and CDR2 are read off the germline V gene as MNHEY and SVGEGT. V was cut back by 2 bases and J by 1 base, leaving a gap of 12 bases between them. The CDR3 spans 15 residues, from the cysteine through the phenylalanine. The kept DNA is CDR3 alone, 45 bases in frame from the first base. The treatment or condition label of this sample denotes: live attenuated yellow fever vaccine strain. PBMCs were isolated from peripheral blood using a standard Ficoll-Paque protocol. Dynabeads CD4 and CD8 positive selection kits were used to isolate the CD4 and CD8 T-cell fractions. RNA was extracted with TriZol from bulk PBMCs, CD4 and CD8 fractions, and dextramer-positive and dextramer-negative fractions. TCR cDNA was synthesized by 5'RACE template switching, through which a universal primer site and unique molecular identifiers were introduced. Priming of cDNA synthesis was performed from both the TCR alpha and TCR beta constant segments. Libraries were amplified in two PCR steps, with sample barcodes and sequencing adapters added in the second step. Sequencing of libraries was done on Illumina HiSeq 2500 (2x100 bp) or NovaSeq (2x150 bp). Per the authors' processing: Demultiplexing of reads and collapsing into UMI consensus sequences were performed with MIGEC, and V(D)J alignment was carried out with MiXCR. Using edgeR on replicate PBMC samples, clonotypes were called vaccine-responding if FDR was below 0.01 and the log2 fold change was above 5 up to day 15. Bulk clonotypes were assigned CD4 or CD8 identity according to which sequenced CD4 or CD8 repertoire held them at higher abundance. TCRdb cleaned the public reads at Q25 with fastp, built clones with MiXCR and kept in-frame beta chains. A single entry per CDR3 protein holds the most common genes and DNA from its merged rows. These V and J calls derive from TCRdb rather than the authors' analysis. Counted in this sample were roughly 50,000 distinct CDR3 sequences; about 7.4% of them appeared once. The ten largest make up 25% to 30% of the sample.

This sequence uses TRBV6-2 or TRBV6-3 and TRBJ2-7; the D gene identity is not certain. The source is a young man who received the YFV17D yellow fever vaccine. This sample comprised CD8+ T cells sorted from PBMCs, obtained around 14 days after the first yellow fever vaccination. The DNA sequence is TGTGCCAGCAGTTACCTTGGACCGATTTCCTACGAGCAGTACTTC. It translates as CASSYLGPISYEQYF.